The 25 T cell receptor beta chains below were found in one sample sequenced in a study of CD8+CD57+ T cells in acquired aplastic anemia. Flow cytometry had shown expanded CD8+CD57+ cells in the patients chosen for sequencing. The template for TCR beta VDJ and CDR3 sequence profiling was genomic DNA. TCRdb independently ran MiXCR on the reads; one entry per CDR3 protein. This table has approximately 170,000 distinct CDR3 sequences, less than 50% appearing once. Input material: sorted CD4+, CD8+, or CD8+CD57+ T cells (not recorded which) from PBMCs. These receptors came from a human donor with aplastic anemia.

V is TRBV18 and J is TRBJ2-3; D uncertain. Germline V CDR1 and CDR2: KGHSH, LQKENI. Trimming removed 3 bases from V and 6 bases from J, with 13 bases in between. The CDR3 runs to 14 residues. The CDR3 is CASSPPTLRDTQYF. The CDR3 region has the DNA TGTGCCAGCTCACCGCCTACCTTAAGGGATACGCAGTATTTT.

This rearrangement joins TRBV15 to TRBJ1-2; the D gene is possibly TRBD1 (5 bases). The CDR3 has 15 amino acids. Trimming removed 5 bases from V and 6 bases from J, with 19 bases in between. Per germline, CDR1 LNHNV and CDR2 YYDKDF (reference sequence). For the CDR3, the DNA is TGTGCCACCAGCTCGACTAGCGGGACGGTCGATGGCTACACCTTC. It codes for CATSSTSGTVDGYTF.

There are a few counts of this clonotype. The gene calls are TRBV6-5 and TRBJ1-3; D unresolved. This CDR3 is 16 amino acids long. V lost 2 bases and J lost 0, with 11 bases in between. Germline lookup yields CDR1 MNHEY and CDR2 SVGAGI. DNA for the CDR3: TGTGCCAGCAGTTACGGAATAGGGCACTCTGGAAACACCATATATTTT. Residues: CASSYGIGHSGNTIYF.

This sequence joins TRBV10-3 and TRBJ2-5; weak D call: TRBD1 (6 bases). CDR3 length: 14 amino acids. The germline V and J ends were trimmed by 5 bases and 1 base, with 11 bases remaining between them. Per germline, CDR1 ENHRY and CDR2 SYGVKD. CDR3 region: CAISLSGAQETQYF. The CDR3 nucleotides are TGTGCCATCAGTCTTTCAGGGGCCCAAGAGACCCAGTACTTC.

This clonotype occurred a few times. The rearrangement joins TRBV6-1 to TRBJ2-1; possibly TRBD2 for D (6 bases). CDR3 size: 16 residues. V lost 8 bases and J 0 bases, leaving 17 bases between the germline ends. Looked up from germline, CDR1 is MNHNS and CDR2 is SASEGT. CDR3 region: CASYRASATSYNEQFF. DNA of the CDR3: TGTGCCAGCTACCGGGCTAGCGCCACCTCCTACAATGAGCAGTTCTTC.

The V gene is TRBV15, the J gene TRBJ2-1; the match to TRBD1 covers 10 bases. Losses at the gene ends were 0 bases for V and 4 bases for J; bases not matched to a gene: 6. The CDR3 is 17 amino acids. Looked up from germline, CDR1 is LNHNV and CDR2 is YYDKDF (reference sequence). Here the CDR3 DNA reads TGTGCCACCAGCAGAGATCCCGGGACAGGGGTTTACAATGAGCAGTTCTTC. Translated, it gives CATSRDPGTGVYNEQFF. Full variable domain (rest looked up from reference TRBV15 and TRBJ2-1): DAMVIQNPRYQVTQFGKPVTLSCSQTLNHNVMYWYQQKSSQAPKLLFHYYDKDFNNEADTPDNFQSRRPNTSFCFLDIRSPGLGDTAMYLCATSRDPGTGVYNEQFFGPGTRLTVL.

There are many counts of this clonotype. The chain uses TRBV6-4 and TRBJ2-3; tentatively, D is TRBD1 or TRBD2 (5 bases each). From germline, CDR1 is MRHNA and CDR2 SNTAGT. Trimming cost V 4 bases and J 9 bases, with 14 bases left between them. The CDR3 loop spans 13 amino acids. The CDR3: CASSVTLWGTQYF. In DNA form, the CDR3 reads TGTGCCAGCAGTGTTACCCTTTGGGGGACGCAGTATTTT.

The genes are TRBV10-3 and TRBJ2-3; TRBD2 matches 8 bases. CDR1 and CDR2 (germline): ENHRY, SYGVKD. This CDR3 is built from 12 residues. The trim removed 11 bases at V and 11 bases at J, leaving 12 bases unmatched. The CDR3 is CAVKRESDEQYF. DNA of the CDR3: TGTGCCGTAAAGCGGGAGTCCGATGAGCAGTATTTT.

This clonotype was counted only a few times. The chain is built from TRBV2 and TRBJ2-1, with a tentative D call TRBD2 (6 bases). This CDR3 contains 15 residues. V was trimmed by 8 bases and J by 6 bases, leaving 20 bases between them. Germline-derived CDR1 and CDR2 are SNHLY and FYNNEI. Written as DNA, the CDR3 is TGTGCCAGCTTCTTTCAGGAGACGGGAGCCAATGAGCAGTTCTTC. Translation: CASFFQETGANEQFF.

The chain couples TRBV30 to TRBJ1-4; D uncertain. Germline loops: CDR1 GTSNPN, CDR2 SVGIG (reference sequence). Trimming took 4 bases from V and 2 from J, leaving 11 bases between them. This CDR3 has 14 amino acids. DNA for the CDR3: TGTGCCTGGAAGATTGGAGGGACTAATGAAAAACTGTTTTTT. Translated: CAWKIGGTNEKLFF.

The gene calls are TRBV20-1 and TRBJ1-1; D is unresolved. Germline V gene data show CDR1 as DFQATT and CDR2 as SNEGSKA (reference sequence). There are 14 residues in the CDR3. V was shortened by 6 bases and J by 3 bases, with 17 bases between the two germline ends. The CDR3 is CSARTGRTDTEAFF. The CDR3 coding sequence is TGCAGTGCGAGGACCGGACGCACGGACACTGAAGCTTTCTTT.

Many counts were recorded for this clonotype. This chain links TRBV27 with TRBJ1-1; 8 nucleotides agree with TRBD1. The CDR3 loop spans 13 amino acids. Germline assignment: CDR1 MNHEY and CDR2 SMNVEV (reference sequence). V lost 5 bases to trimming and J lost 6 bases; unmatched junction nucleotides: 5. The CDR3 reads CASSPTGGSEAFF. The CDR3 DNA sequence: TGTGCCAGCAGTCCCACAGGGGGATCTGAAGCTTTCTTT.

The chain employs TRBV10-3 and TRBJ1-1; a weak D match, TRBD1 (5 bases). Trimming pared 3 bases from V and 5 bases from J, leaving 13 bases between. Germline V gives CDR1 ENHRY, CDR2 SYGVKD. This CDR3 region has 14 residues. CDR3 DNA sequence: TGTGCCATCAGTGAAAAGGGGAGGCGGACTGAAGCTTTCTTT. Translating gives CAISEKGRRTEAFF.

This clonotype came up many times. This sequence joins TRBV7-2 and TRBJ1-2; D perhaps matches TRBD1 (6 bases). CDR1 and CDR2 (germline): SGHTA, FQGNSA. V was cut by 4 bases and J by 10 bases, with 13 bases left in between. There are 12 residues in the CDR3. The CDR3 DNA reads as TGTGCCAGCAGCTCGGACAGCGGGGCCTACACCTTC. Amino acids: CASSSDSGAYTF. Using reference TRBV7-2 and TRBJ1-2 for the parts outside the CDR3, the full variable domain is GAGVSQSPSNKVTEKGKDVELRCDPISGHTALYWYRQSLGQGLEFLIYFQGNSAPDKSGLPSDRFSAERTGGSVSTLTIQRTQQEDSAVYLCASSSDSGAYTFGSGTRLTVV.

As regards this clonotype: Being one base from a much bigger clone, this may be a read error. The chain carries TRBV20-1 and TRBJ2-1; 10 bases are shared with TRBD2. From germline, CDR1 is DFQATT and CDR2 SNEGSKA (reference sequence). The CDR3 contains 16 residues. The CDR3 reads CSAEPSSGSGYIEQFF. In nucleotides, the CDR3 is TGCAGTGCCGAACCCTCTAGCGGGAGCGGCTACATTGAGCAGTTCTTC.

The chain joins TRBV19 to TRBJ1-2, with D uncertain. The germline V and J ends were trimmed by 9 bases and 5 bases, with 13 bases remaining between them. This CDR3 has 12 amino acids. Germline CDR1 and CDR2: LNHDA and SQIVND (reference sequence). Written as DNA, the CDR3 is TGTGCCAGCAGCGTAAAGAGGTATGGCTACACCTTC. This translates into CASSVKRYGYTF.

The gene calls are TRBV25-1 and TRBJ2-7; no definite D call. Germline V lookup: CDR1 MGHDK, CDR2 SYGVNS. Trimming took off 1 base at V and 0 bases at J, with 4 bases between the two ends. This CDR3 has 13 amino acids. The CDR3, as DNA: TGTGCCAGCAGTGAATCAAGCTCCTACGAGCAGTACTTC. Amino acids: CASSESSSYEQYF.

This clonotype was seen a handful of times. An end of the junction does not agree with germline; a read error may underlie this. The chain uses TRBV6-5 and TRBJ2-6; D possibly uses TRBD1 or TRBD2 (6 bases each). The germline CDR1 and CDR2 sequences are MNHEY and SVGAGI. This CDR3 is 16 amino acids long. The DNA of the CDR3 is TGTGCCAGCAGTTACGGAGGGGGGTCCGGGGCCGACGTCCTGACTTTC. It yields the protein CASSYGGGSGADVLTF.

This chain joins TRBV10-2 and TRBJ1-2; D ambiguous. The germline V gene encodes CDR1 WSHSY and CDR2 SAAADI. The CDR3 spans 15 residues. V lost 6 bases, J lost 4 bases, and 18 bases lay in between. The CDR3: CASSPDPGFSYGYTF. The CDR3 nucleotides read TGCGCCAGCAGCCCAGACCCGGGTTTTAGCTATGGCTACACCTTC.

This clonotype appeared many times. V is TRBV6-5 and J is TRBJ1-5, with unresolved D. The V gene lost 6 bases and the J gene lost 0 bases, with 6 bases spanning the gap. Germline CDR1 reads MNHEY; CDR2 reads SVGAGI. The CDR3 is 13 amino acids. The CDR3 DNA is TGTGCCAGCAGGCCGAATAGCAATCAGCCCCAGCATTTT. Its translation: CASRPNSNQPQHF.

This clonotype was seen only once. This chain joins TRBV19 and TRBJ1-2; perhaps TRBD1 as D (6 bases). V lost 0 bases and J 8 bases, leaving 10 bases between the germline ends. In germline, CDR1 is LNHDA, CDR2 SQIVND (reference sequence). The CDR3 totals 13 residues. The CDR3 nucleotides read TGTGCCAGTAGTATAGACAGGGGTCACGGCTACACCTTC. It translates to CASSIDRGHGYTF.

This clonotype was picked up many times. This chain links TRBV12-3 or TRBV12-4 with TRBJ2-7; D call uncertain. There are 13 residues in the CDR3. Trimming left V 3 bases short and J 1 base short, with 7 bases between. The CDR3 DNA sequence: TGTGCCAGCAGTTTGGTTGGATCCTACGAGCAGTACTTC. As protein: CASSLVGSYEQYF.

For this clonotype: At one end the junction does not follow the germline gene, possibly because of a read error. The chain joins TRBV5-5 to TRBJ2-7; 13 positions agree with TRBD2. The CDR3 extends over 15 amino acids. Germline CDR1 and CDR2: SGHKS and YYEKEE (reference sequence). The CDR3 DNA reads as TGCGCCAGCAGCCTTGGGACTAGCGGGACCTACGAGCAGTACTTC. This sequence encodes CASSLGTSGTYEQYF.

The chain carries TRBV7-9 and TRBJ2-2, with no clear D. The V gene's germline CDR1 is SEHNR and CDR2 FQNEAQ (reference sequence). The CDR3 loop spans 13 amino acids. Trimming stripped 3 bases from V and 7 bases from J, with 9 bases between. The CDR3 nucleotides are TGTGCCAGCAGCTTGCCCGAGCTCGGGGAGCTGTTTTTT. The encoded protein is CASSLPELGELFF.

Ten or more counts support this clonotype. V and J are TRBV12-3 or TRBV12-4 and TRBJ1-2, with D unclear. Trimming removed 5 bases at V and 5 bases at J, with 15 bases between. The CDR3 covers 14 residues. The DNA of the CDR3 is TGTGCCAGCAGTCCCCGGCGGGGTCGGTATGGCTACACCTTC. Translating gives CASSPRRGRYGYTF.